This is a list of T cell receptor beta chains from one sample in a study of cytomegalovirus exposure and HLA in healthy donors. The method was immunoSEQ multiplex PCR; TCRdb's version includes in-frame clones alone and lacks a portion of them. The top ten clones hold about 2.8% of a sample with about 140,000 clones, about 90% of them seen once. Sample: PBMCs. All receptors come from a man aged 18 to 29 in good health and CMV-seronegative. Each CDR3 is given with its conserved first and last residue. D genes are given only for firm matches. Some rows have no size entry. The others give once, few or many, or a class for an expanded clone.

j_call | clone_size | cdr3_length | d_call | v_call | cdr3_nt | cdr3_aa
TRBJ1-5 | . | 15 | TRBD1 | TRBV30 | TGTGCCTGGAGTTCGGAGCAGGGGGCAAATCAGCCCCAGCATTTT | CAWSSEQGANQPQHF
TRBJ2-2 | . | 15 | . | TRBV28 | TGTGCCAGCGGCTGGCCGGGGACGAACACCGGGGAGCTGTTTTTT | CASGWPGTNTGELFF
TRBJ1-2 | many | 15 | TRBD1 | TRBV19 | TGTGCCAGTAGTTTTGGACAGGGCCTATCCTATGGCTACACCTTC | CASSFGQGLSYGYTF
TRBJ1-2 | . | 14 | TRBD1 | TRBV19 | TGTGCCAGTAGGGGGACAGTATCTAACTATGGCTACACCTTC | CASRGTVSNYGYTF
TRBJ2-2 | few | 16 | TRBD2 | TRBV5-4 | TGTGCCAGCAGCGTGGGACTAGCGGGGGACACCGGGGAGCTGTTTTTT | CASSVGLAGDTGELFF
TRBJ1-5 | . | 13 | TRBD1 | TRBV6-6 | TGTGCCAGCAGTTCAGGGGGCCATCAGCCCCAGCATTTT | CASSSGGHQPQHF
TRBJ2-3 | . | 20 | TRBD2 | TRBV6-4 | TGTGCCAGCAGTGACCCAGGACTAGCGGGAGCCCTGGGGCGCACAGATACGCAGTATTTT | CASSDPGLAGALGRTDTQYF
TRBJ1-1 | few | 14 | . | TRBV4-1 | TGCGCCAGCAGCCACAACAGTATGAACACTGAAGCTTTCTTT | CASSHNSMNTEAFF
TRBJ2-7 | . | 15 | . | TRBV4-3 | TGCGCCAGCAGCCAAGCATGGTCGGGAAGGAGGGAGCAGTACTTC | CASSQAWSGRREQYF
TRBJ2-1 | . | 16 | TRBD2 | TRBV29-1 | TGCAGCGTGGATAACTCGCGGGGGGGCCTGGCCAATGAGCAGTTCTTC | CSVDNSRGGLANEQFF
TRBJ2-3 | . | 18 | TRBD2 | TRBV9 | TGTGCCAGCAGCGTAGGCCCTAGCGGCTCTCATAGCACAGATACGCAGTATTTT | CASSVGPSGSHSTDTQYF
TRBJ2-5 | . | 14 | TRBD1 | TRBV7-8 | TGTGCCAGCAGCTTATCGACAGGGGCGGAGACCCAGTACTTC | CASSLSTGAETQYF
TRBJ2-1 | . | 18 | TRBD2 | TRBV7-2 | TGTGCCAGCAGCCGGACTAGCGGGAGGGGGAGCTCCTACAATGAGCAGTTCTTC | CASSRTSGRGSSYNEQFF
TRBJ2-2 | . | 17 | TRBD2 | TRBV5-1 | TGCGCCAGCAGCTTGGCCCCAGCGGGGCCGAACACCGGGGAGCTGTTTTTT | CASSLAPAGPNTGELFF
TRBJ1-2 | . | 16 | TRBD1 | TRBV19 | TGTGCCAGTAGTAGGGACACCCCCGACAGGGTTGATGGCTACACCTTC | CASSRDTPDRVDGYTF
TRBJ2-1 | . | 16 | . | TRBV27 | TGTGCCAGCAGTTTATCGATAGGGGCGGCTATCCATGAGCAGTTCTTC | CASSLSIGAAIHEQFF
TRBJ2-4 | . | 14 | TRBD1 | TRBV19 | TGTGCCAGTAGTTCCAACCGGGACAGGGGCCTTCAGTACTTC | CASSSNRDRGLQYF
TRBJ2-1 | . | 14 | TRBD2 | TRBV5-1 | TGCGCCAGCATGCTAGCGGGAGGAGTTGATGAGCAGTTCTTC | CASMLAGGVDEQFF
TRBJ1-3 | once | 15 | TRBD1 | TRBV19 | TGTGCCACGACGGACAGGGAGGGCTCTGGAAACACCATATATTTT | CATTDREGSGNTIYF
TRBJ1-2 | . | 13 | TRBD1 | TRBV2 | TGTGCCAGCAGGGACAGGGGGCCTGGGGGCTACACCTTC | CASRDRGPGGYTF
TRBJ2-7 | . | 14 | . | TRBV13 | TGTGCCAGCAGCTTAACAGGGACAAACTACGAGCAGTACTTC | CASSLTGTNYEQYF
TRBJ2-7 | . | 15 | TRBD1 | TRBV4-1 | TGCGCCAGCAGACGGGGACAGGGAACGGGCTACGAGCAGTACTTC | CASRRGQGTGYEQYF
TRBJ2-7 | . | 15 | . | TRBV19 | TGTGCCAGTAGTAAACTAGGACTGAACACCTACGAGCAGTACTTC | CASSKLGLNTYEQYF
TRBJ2-7 | . | 14 | TRBD1 | TRBV7-9 | TGTGCCAGCAGCCGGACAGGGGGCGCGTACGAGCAGTACTTC | CASSRTGGAYEQYF
TRBJ2-1 | . | 14 | TRBD1 | TRBV11-2 | TGTGCCAGCAGGGCGGAACTACAGGGGAATGAGCAGTTCTTC | CASRAELQGNEQFF